The TCR beta chain described here comes from a study of technical replicates of blood from several donors. Libraries were prepared by immunoSEQ multiplex PCR; TCRdb keeps only in-frame clonotypes and omits some of them. The table has approximately 13,000 clones, roughly 77% seen once. The TCR originated in a human donor in good health. Input material: PBMCs.

The CDR3 DNA follows: TGTGCCAGCAGCCTCCGGGACAGCGAGACCCAGTACTTC. Residues: CASSLRDSETQYF. The gene calls are TRBV5-4 and TRBJ2-5, with 7 bases aligning to TRBD1. The trim removed 4 bases at V and 5 bases at J, leaving 5 bases unmatched. The germline gives CDR1 SGHNT, CDR2 YYREEE (reference sequence). The length of the CDR3 is 13 residues.